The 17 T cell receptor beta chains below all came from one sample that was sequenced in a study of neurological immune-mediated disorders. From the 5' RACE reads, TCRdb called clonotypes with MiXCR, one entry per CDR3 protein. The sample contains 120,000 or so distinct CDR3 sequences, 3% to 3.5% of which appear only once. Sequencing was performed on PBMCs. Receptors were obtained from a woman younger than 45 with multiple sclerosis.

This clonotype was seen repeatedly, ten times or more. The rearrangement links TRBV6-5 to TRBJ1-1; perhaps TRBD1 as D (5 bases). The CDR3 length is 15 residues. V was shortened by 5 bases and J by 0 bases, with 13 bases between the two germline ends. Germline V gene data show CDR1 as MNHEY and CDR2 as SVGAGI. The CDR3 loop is CASSRFRTLNTEAFF. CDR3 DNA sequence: TGTGCCAGCAGTCGATTCAGGACATTGAACACTGAAGCTTTCTTT.

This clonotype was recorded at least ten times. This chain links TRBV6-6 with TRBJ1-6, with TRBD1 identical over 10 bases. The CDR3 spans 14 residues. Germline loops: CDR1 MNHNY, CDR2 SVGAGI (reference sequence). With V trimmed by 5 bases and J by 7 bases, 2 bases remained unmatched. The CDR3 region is CASSRTGGNSPLHF. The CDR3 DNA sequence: TGTGCCAGCAGTAGGACAGGGGGGAATTCACCCCTCCACTTT.

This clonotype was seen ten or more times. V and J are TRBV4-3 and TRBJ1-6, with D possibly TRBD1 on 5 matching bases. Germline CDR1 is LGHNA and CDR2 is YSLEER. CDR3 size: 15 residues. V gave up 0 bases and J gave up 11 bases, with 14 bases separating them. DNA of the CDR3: TGCGCCAGCAGCCAAGATCACGGGGGTTATGCACCCCTCCACTTT. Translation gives CASSQDHGGYAPLHF.

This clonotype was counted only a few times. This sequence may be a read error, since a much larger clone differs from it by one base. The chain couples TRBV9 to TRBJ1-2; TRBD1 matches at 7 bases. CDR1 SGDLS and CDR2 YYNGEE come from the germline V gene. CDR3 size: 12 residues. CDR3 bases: TGTGACAGCAGCTCGACAGGGTATGGCTACACCTTC. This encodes CDSSSTGYGYTF.

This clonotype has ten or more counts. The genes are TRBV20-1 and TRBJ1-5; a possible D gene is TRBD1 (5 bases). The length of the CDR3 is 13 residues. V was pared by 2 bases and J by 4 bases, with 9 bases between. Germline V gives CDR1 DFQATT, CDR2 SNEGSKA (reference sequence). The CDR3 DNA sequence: TGCAGTGCTAGACTCGGGGCTAATCAGCCCCAGCATTTT. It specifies CSARLGANQPQHF.

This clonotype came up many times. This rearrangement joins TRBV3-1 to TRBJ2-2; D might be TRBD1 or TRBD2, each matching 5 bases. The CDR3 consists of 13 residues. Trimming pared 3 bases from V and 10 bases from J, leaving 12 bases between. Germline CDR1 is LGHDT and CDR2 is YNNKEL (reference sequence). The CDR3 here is CASSQWGSEELFF. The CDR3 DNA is TGTGCCAGCAGCCAGTGGGGGTCCGAGGAGCTGTTTTTT.

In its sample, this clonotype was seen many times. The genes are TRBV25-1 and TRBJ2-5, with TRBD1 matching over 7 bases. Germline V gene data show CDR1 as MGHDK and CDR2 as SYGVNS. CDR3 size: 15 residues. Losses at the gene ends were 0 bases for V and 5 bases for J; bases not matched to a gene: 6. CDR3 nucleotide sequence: TGTGCCAGCAGTGAATATACAGGGGCGGCGGAGACCCAGTACTTC. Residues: CASSEYTGAAETQYF.

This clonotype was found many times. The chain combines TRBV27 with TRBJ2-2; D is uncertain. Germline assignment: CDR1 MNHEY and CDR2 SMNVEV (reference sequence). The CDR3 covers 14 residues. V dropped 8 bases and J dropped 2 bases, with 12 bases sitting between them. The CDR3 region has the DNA TGTGCCAGCTCCTATGGCGGTAACACCGGGGAGCTGTTTTTT. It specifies CASSYGGNTGELFF.

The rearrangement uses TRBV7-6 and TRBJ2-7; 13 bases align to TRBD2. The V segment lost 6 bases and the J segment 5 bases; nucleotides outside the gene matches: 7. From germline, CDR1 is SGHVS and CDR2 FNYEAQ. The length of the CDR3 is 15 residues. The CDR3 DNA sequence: TGTGCCAGCAGACGACTAGCGGGAGGTATCCACGAGCAGTACTTC. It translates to CASRRLAGGIHEQYF.

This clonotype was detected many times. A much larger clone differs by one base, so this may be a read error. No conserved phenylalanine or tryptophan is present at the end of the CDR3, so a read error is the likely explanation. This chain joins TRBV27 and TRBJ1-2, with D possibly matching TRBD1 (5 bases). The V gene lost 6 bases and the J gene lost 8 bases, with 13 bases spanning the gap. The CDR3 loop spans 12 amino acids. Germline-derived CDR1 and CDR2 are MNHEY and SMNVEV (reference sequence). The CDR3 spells CASRGDSGGYTC. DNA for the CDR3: TGTGCCAGCAGAGGAGACAGTGGCGGCTACACCTGC.

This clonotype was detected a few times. CDR3 bases: TGCAGTGCTCCTCAACTAGCGGGATACAATGAGCAGTTCTTC. Amino acids: CSAPQLAGYNEQFF. V and J are TRBV20-1 and TRBJ2-1; TRBD2 aligns across 10 bases. Trimming at V came to 5 bases and at J to 4 bases, leaving 5 bases not matched to a gene. There are 14 residues in the CDR3. Germline V gene lookup returns CDR1 DFQATT and CDR2 SNEGSKA (reference sequence).

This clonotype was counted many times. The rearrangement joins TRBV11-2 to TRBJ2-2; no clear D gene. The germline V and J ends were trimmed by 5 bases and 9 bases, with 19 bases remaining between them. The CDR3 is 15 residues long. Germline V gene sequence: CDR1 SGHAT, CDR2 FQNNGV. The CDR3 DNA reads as TGTGCCAGCAGCCGTCCGGACCTACTTGAGCGGGAGCTGTTTTTT. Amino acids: CASSRPDLLERELFF.

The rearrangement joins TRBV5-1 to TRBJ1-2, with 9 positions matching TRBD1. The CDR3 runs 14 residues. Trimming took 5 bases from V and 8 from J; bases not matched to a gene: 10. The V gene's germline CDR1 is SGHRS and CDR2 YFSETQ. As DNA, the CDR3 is TGCGCCAGCAGAGACACGGGACAGGGTCACGGCTACACCTTC. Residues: CASRDTGQGHGYTF.

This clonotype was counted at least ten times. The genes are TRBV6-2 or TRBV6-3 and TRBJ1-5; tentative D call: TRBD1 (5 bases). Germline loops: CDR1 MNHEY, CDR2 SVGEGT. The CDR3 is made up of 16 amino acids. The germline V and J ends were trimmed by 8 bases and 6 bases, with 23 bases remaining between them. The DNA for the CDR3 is TGTGCCAGCTGGCAAGAGGGGACGAGGGGATCTCAGCCCCAGCATTTT. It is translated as CASWQEGTRGSQPQHF.

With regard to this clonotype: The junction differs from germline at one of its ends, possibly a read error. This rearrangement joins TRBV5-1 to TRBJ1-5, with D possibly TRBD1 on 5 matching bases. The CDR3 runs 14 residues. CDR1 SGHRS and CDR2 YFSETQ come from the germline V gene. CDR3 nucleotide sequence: TGCGCCAGCAGCTTGGCCCCAGGGCCCAGGACCCAGAATTTT. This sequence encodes CASSLAPGPRTQNF.

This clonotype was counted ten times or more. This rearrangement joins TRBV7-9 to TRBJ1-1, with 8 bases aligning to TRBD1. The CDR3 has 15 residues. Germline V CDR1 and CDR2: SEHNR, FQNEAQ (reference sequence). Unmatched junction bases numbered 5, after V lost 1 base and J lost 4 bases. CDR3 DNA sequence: TGTGCCAGCAGCTTAGGGGTAGGACAGGGCACTGAAGCTTTCTTT. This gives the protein CASSLGVGQGTEAFF.

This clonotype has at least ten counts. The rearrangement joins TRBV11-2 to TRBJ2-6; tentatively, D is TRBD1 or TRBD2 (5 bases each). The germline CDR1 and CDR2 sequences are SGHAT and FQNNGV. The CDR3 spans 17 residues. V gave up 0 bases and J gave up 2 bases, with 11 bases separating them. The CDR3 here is CASSLERGTPGANVLTF. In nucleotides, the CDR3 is TGTGCCAGCAGCTTAGAGAGGGGAACACCTGGGGCCAACGTCCTGACTTTC.